The 26 T cell receptor beta chains reported below all come from one sample, sequenced in a study of cytomegalovirus exposure and HLA in healthy donors. The PCR ran on 60 Vbeta and 13 Jbeta primers. The repertoire was sequenced with immunoSEQ multiplex PCR; TCRdb's copy has only in-frame clones and lacks some. This repertoire shows 140,000 or so clones, 66% found once; its top ten account for approximately 6.5%. Sample: PBMCs. The source is a woman aged 55-70 years in good health and CMV-seronegative.

The chain employs TRBV2 and TRBJ1-4, with a weak D call TRBD1 (5 bases). The V and J ends lost 2 bases and 0 bases respectively, with 7 bases between them. The CDR3 is made up of 15 amino acids. Per the germline V gene, CDR1 is SNHLY and CDR2 is FYNNEI. The DNA of the CDR3 is TGTGCCAGCAGTGAATGGGGGGCAACTAATGAAAAACTGTTTTTT. It is translated as CASSEWGATNEKLFF. Based on the CDR3 plus reference TRBV2 and TRBJ1-4, the full variable domain is EPEVTQTPSHQVTQMGQEVILRCVPISNHLYFYWYRQILGQKVEFLVSFYNNEISEKSEIFDDQFSVERPDGSNFTLKIRSTKLEDSAMYFCASSEWGATNEKLFFGSGTQLSVL.

Turning to this clone: Additional DNA sequences in this sample encode the identical CDR3. J is TRBJ2-5 and V is TRBV5-4, with D possibly being TRBD2 (6 bases). The V end lost 0 bases, the J end lost 4 bases, and 7 bases lay between the germline ends. From germline, CDR1 is SGHNT and CDR2 YYREEE (reference sequence). The CDR3 covers 13 residues. DNA for the CDR3: TGTGCCAGCAGCTTGGCGGGGGTAGAGACCCAGTACTTC. Its protein is CASSLAGVETQYF.

The chain recombines TRBV7-2 with TRBJ2-3; 10 bases line up with TRBD2. CDR3 length: 17 residues. CDR1 SGHTA and CDR2 FQGNSA come from the germline V gene. The trim removed 2 bases at V and 3 bases at J, leaving 8 bases unmatched. The CDR3 protein is CASSLSQRGGGTDTQYF. The CDR3 region has the DNA TGTGCCAGCAGCTTATCTCAGCGGGGGGGAGGGACAGATACGCAGTATTTT. The complete variable domain, with remaining parts taken from reference TRBV7-2 and TRBJ2-3, reads GAGVSQSPSNKVTEKGKDVELRCDPISGHTALYWYRQSLGQGLEFLIYFQGNSAPDKSGLPSDRFSAERTGGSVSTLTIQRTQQEDSAVYLCASSLSQRGGGTDTQYFGPGTRLTVL.

The chain joins TRBV14 to TRBJ1-6; 7 bases are shared with TRBD1. The V gene's germline CDR1 is SGHDN and CDR2 FVKESK. CDR3 size: 14 residues. J lost 7 bases, V lost 5 bases, and 5 bases had no gene match. CDR3: CASSLPGQNSPLHF. CDR3 DNA: TGTGCCAGCAGCTTACCGGGACAGAATTCACCCCTCCACTTT.

This chain joins TRBV27 and TRBJ2-2, with no clear D. The CDR3 loop spans 13 amino acids. The germline gives CDR1 MNHEY, CDR2 SMNVEV (reference sequence). Trimming cost V 2 bases and J 7 bases, with 8 bases left between them. CDR3 nucleotides: TGTGCCAGCAGTTTAACTCAGGACGGGGAGCTGTTTTTT. As protein: CASSLTQDGELFF.

This sequence joins TRBV20-1 and TRBJ1-1; D unclear. The CDR3 runs to 11 residues. CDR1 is DFQATT, CDR2 SNEGSKA, per germline (reference sequence). V was clipped by 0 bases and J by 3 bases, with 2 bases between them. CDR3 coding DNA: TGCAGTGCTAGAGACTACACTGAAGCTTTCTTT. Translation gives CSARDYTEAFF.

This clone occurred a few times. This chain uses TRBV4-1 with TRBJ2-5; 8 bases fit TRBD2. After removal of 2 bases from V and 5 bases from J, the junction contained 1 base not matched to a gene. Germline CDR1 and CDR2: MGHRA and YSYEKL. The CDR3 contains 13 residues. CDR3 loop: CASSQPGGETQYF. The CDR3 DNA sequence: TGCGCCAGCAGCCAACCGGGGGGGGAGACCCAGTACTTC.

This chain uses TRBV19 with TRBJ1-5; 9 bases are a match to TRBD1. After removal of 6 bases from V and 2 bases from J, the junction contained 5 bases not matched to a gene. Germline-derived CDR1 and CDR2 are LNHDA and SQIVND (reference sequence). The CDR3 loop spans 15 amino acids. The CDR3 coding sequence is TGTGCCAGTAGGACAGGGGGTGAGGGCAATCAGCCCCAGCATTTT. It specifies CASRTGGEGNQPQHF.

The genes are TRBV2 and TRBJ2-1; 12 bases align to TRBD2. The germline CDR1 and CDR2 sequences are SNHLY and FYNNEI. This CDR3 is 14 amino acids long. Trimming removed 3 bases from V and 12 bases from J; junction bases left unmatched: 6. The CDR3 is CASSEASGGARQFF. As DNA, the CDR3 is TGTGCCAGCAGTGAGGCTAGCGGGGGGGCGAGGCAGTTCTTC.

This chain connects TRBV4-3 to TRBJ2-3; 10 nucleotides match TRBD2. Trimming took 4 bases from V and 1 from J; bases not matched to a gene: 8. CDR3 length: 17 residues. Germline V CDR1 and CDR2: LGHNA, YSLEER. The CDR3, as DNA: TGCGCCAGCAGCCGGCTGGGAGCGGGAGGGGGCACAGATACGCAGTATTTT. This sequence encodes CASSRLGAGGGTDTQYF.

The rearrangement uses TRBV4-3 and TRBJ2-7, with TRBD1 as a possible D gene (6 bases). CDR3 length: 15 residues. In germline, CDR1 is LGHNA, CDR2 YSLEER. V was shortened by 4 bases and J by 5 bases, with 18 bases between the two germline ends. In DNA form, the CDR3 reads TGCGCCAGCAGCCCTTCTGGAACAGGGAGCGACGAGCAGTACTTC. Translation gives CASSPSGTGSDEQYF.

This chain uses TRBV5-1 with TRBJ2-3; 10 positions match TRBD2. The CDR3 sequence is 15 residues long. Losses at the gene ends were 4 bases for V and 1 base for J; bases not matched to a gene: 3. Germline values: CDR1 SGHRS, CDR2 YFSETQ. The CDR3 DNA is TGCGCCAGCAGCCCGGGACTAGCGCGCACAGATACGCAGTATTTT. Translation gives CASSPGLARTDTQYF. Full variable domain (outside the CDR3, taken from reference TRBV5-1 and TRBJ2-3): KAGVTQTPRYLIKTRGQQVTLSCSPISGHRSVSWYQQTPGQGLQFLFEYFSETQRNKGNFPGRFSGRQFSNSRSEMNVSTLELGDSALYLCASSPGLARTDTQYFGPGTRLTVL.

A single count supports this clone. V is TRBV13 and J is TRBJ1-3; maybe TRBD1 (6 bases). V gave up 1 base and J gave up 4 bases, with 11 bases separating them. Per the germline V gene, CDR1 is PRHDT and CDR2 is FYEKMQ (reference sequence). CDR3 length: 15 residues. The CDR3: CASSLAAGVGNTIYF. The CDR3 DNA reads TGTGCCAGCAGCTTAGCCGCAGGGGTCGGAAACACCATATATTTT.

The gene calls are TRBV6-5 and TRBJ1-5; unclear D gene. Per germline, CDR1 MNHEY and CDR2 SVGAGI. Deletions cut 2 bases from V and 0 bases from J, with 8 bases between. This CDR3 has 15 residues. This CDR3 reads CASSYRGDSNQPQHF. The CDR3 bases are TGTGCCAGCAGTTACCGAGGCGATAGCAATCAGCCCCAGCATTTT.

This chain connects TRBV11-2 to TRBJ2-7; TRBD2 aligns across 11 bases. The trim removed 2 bases at V and 9 bases at J, leaving 15 bases unmatched. The CDR3 is made up of 17 amino acids. Looked up from germline, CDR1 is SGHAT and CDR2 is FQNNGV. This CDR3 reads CASSLIGTSGQLFPQYF. CDR3 bases: TGTGCCAGCAGCTTAATTGGGACTAGCGGACAACTTTTCCCGCAGTACTTC.

This clone showed up just once. This sequence joins TRBV7-8 and TRBJ2-7, with TRBD2 identical over 15 bases. Germline loops: CDR1 SGHVS, CDR2 FQNEAQ. The CDR3 is 16 amino acids. Germline trimming cut 5 bases from V and 2 bases from J; bases unmatched to any gene: 4. The DNA for the CDR3 is TGTGCCAGCAGCCGAGGGACTAGCGGGGGGACCTACGAGCAGTACTTC. Its translation is CASSRGTSGGTYEQYF.

This chain links TRBV5-6 with TRBJ2-4; 7 bases line up with TRBD1. The V gene's germline CDR1 is SGHDT and CDR2 YYEEEE. The CDR3 consists of 16 residues. J was trimmed by 0 bases and V by 4 bases; bases with no gene match: 7. The CDR3 DNA reads TGTGCCAGCAGCACAACAGGGGCTCTAGCCAAAAACATTCAGTACTTC. It encodes CASSTTGALAKNIQYF.

The table lists this clone with a count of one. This rearrangement joins TRBV7-6 to TRBJ2-3, with 7 bases that match TRBD1. The CDR3 runs 17 residues. Germline trimming cut 1 base from V and 3 bases from J; bases unmatched to any gene: 10. Germline lookup yields CDR1 SGHVS and CDR2 FNYEAQ. The CDR3 nucleotides are TGTGCCAGCAGCTTAGGGGCTACAGGGGTGGTGACAGATACGCAGTATTTT. It encodes CASSLGATGVVTDTQYF.

This clone was counted only a few times. The rearrangement uses TRBV19 and TRBJ1-2, with 8 positions matching TRBD1. This CDR3 has 13 amino acids. Germline CDR1 reads LNHDA; CDR2 reads SQIVND (reference sequence). J was trimmed by 6 bases and V by 4 bases; bases with no gene match: 4. The CDR3 coding sequence is TGTGCCAGTAGTACGACGGGACAGGATGGCTACACCTTC. This codes for CASSTTGQDGYTF.

The rearrangement joins TRBV4-3 to TRBJ2-1; no firm D call. V shed 0 bases and J shed 9 bases, with 12 bases lying between them. This CDR3 has 14 amino acids. Germline CDR1 and CDR2: LGHNA and YSLEER. The CDR3 here is CASSQDESVGEQFF. For the CDR3, the DNA is TGCGCCAGCAGCCAAGATGAGAGCGTCGGTGAGCAGTTCTTC.

This clone came up a few times. The rearrangement links TRBV6-1 to TRBJ1-1, with a weak D call TRBD1 (6 bases). There are 15 residues in the CDR3. Deletions cut 6 bases from V and 1 base from J, with 15 bases between. CDR1 and CDR2 (germline): MNHNS, SASEGT. The CDR3 here is CASSRTLGQNTEAFF. CDR3 nucleotides: TGTGCCAGCAGCAGAACCTTGGGACAGAACACTGAAGCTTTCTTT.

This clone has only a few counts. The chain has TRBV6-6 and TRBJ1-2; 8 nucleotides agree with TRBD1. Losses at the gene ends were 6 bases for V and 4 bases for J; bases not matched to a gene: 4. The CDR3 length is 13 residues. The V gene's germline CDR1 is MNHNY and CDR2 SVGAGI (reference sequence). This chain's CDR3 is CASRAGTGYGYTF. CDR3 bases: TGTGCCAGCAGGGCCGGGACAGGCTATGGCTACACCTTC.

This chain uses TRBV6-1 with TRBJ2-3, with D possibly being TRBD2 (5 bases). The CDR3 has 14 amino acids. Trimming shortened V by 0 bases and J by 1 base, and 5 bases separated the two germline ends. Germline CDR1 is MNHNS and CDR2 is SASEGT. The CDR3 is CASSEASGTDTQYF. As DNA, the CDR3 is TGTGCCAGCAGTGAAGCTAGCGGCACAGATACGCAGTATTTT.

This chain uses TRBV2 with TRBJ1-5; 7 bases are shared with TRBD1. Per the germline V gene, CDR1 is SNHLY and CDR2 is FYNNEI. V was pared by 1 base and J by 1 base, with 7 bases of the junction left unmatched. The CDR3 extends over 17 amino acids. For the CDR3, the DNA is TGTGCCAGCAGTGAAGGAACGGGACAGATAAGCAATCAGCCCCAGCATTTT. It yields the protein CASSEGTGQISNQPQHF.

The chain joins TRBV27 to TRBJ2-7; D remains ambiguous. CDR3 length equals 16 residues. V was shortened by 7 bases and J by 6 bases, with 25 bases between the two germline ends. Germline loops: CDR1 MNHEY, CDR2 SMNVEV (reference sequence). This chain's CDR3 is CASISQVAQVHCEQYF. Here the CDR3 DNA reads TGTGCCAGCATCTCCCAGGTGGCGCAAGTGCACTGCGAGCAGTACTTC.

In DNA form, the CDR3 reads TGTGCCAGCAGTGTCGCGGGCTATGGCTACACCTTC. Encoded protein: CASSVAGYGYTF. V and J are TRBV27 and TRBJ1-2; D is unclear. CDR3 size: 12 residues. The V gene lost 5 bases and the J gene lost 4 bases, with 8 bases spanning the gap. Per germline, CDR1 MNHEY and CDR2 SMNVEV (reference sequence).